Listed below are T cell receptor beta chains from one sample, sequenced in a study of T cell repertoires in cytomegalovirus infection. TCRdb recomputed calls from the reads with MiXCR, one row per CDR3 protein. Among hundreds of thousands of distinct CDR3 sequences listed, 30% to 40% were seen once. Antigen specificity for these receptors is unknown. The input for sequencing was cultured PBMCs, taken from culture after CMV antigen stimulation. The source of these receptors is a human donor in good health (CMV status not recorded). Some clones in this sample may be carry-over from other donors' samples. The CDR3 runs from the conserved cysteine through the conserved F or W. The order of the fields is D gene, clone size, V gene, J gene, CDR3 DNA, CDR3 protein. A D gene is named only where the DNA matches it firmly. Size is omitted from some rows. Given values are once, few, many or a class for expanded clones.

TRBD2	-	TRBV20-1	TRBJ2-7	TGCAGTGAAAGGGGGACTAGCGGCTACGAGCAGTACTTC	CSERGTSGYEQYF
-	-	TRBV7-6	TRBJ2-5	TGTGCCAGCAGCTTTGGTACTAGCCCATTCCAAGAGACCCAGTACTTC	CASSFGTSPFQETQYF
-	-	TRBV5-4	TRBJ1-2	TGTGCCGGCGGAGAGGCAGCTAACTATGGCTACACCTTC	CAGGEAANYGYTF
TRBD2	-	TRBV7-2	TRBJ2-7	TGTGCCAGCAGCCAAGGAGCGGGAGGGCACTACGAGCAGTACTTC	CASSQGAGGHYEQYF
TRBD1	-	TRBV19	TRBJ1-1	TGTGCCAGTAGTATATCCGGGACAGGGAGGGCTGAAGCTTTCTTT	CASSISGTGRAEAFF
TRBD2	few	TRBV12-3/TRBV12-4	TRBJ2-3	TGTGCCAGCAGTTTAGGGGCTAGCGGGAGACTCCTGGCAGATACGCAGTATTTT	CASSLGASGRLLADTQYF
-	many	TRBV7-2	TRBJ2-6	TGTGCCAGCAGGCCTGTGGGGGCTGGGGCCAACGTCCTGACTTTC	CASRPVGAGANVLTF
TRBD2	-	TRBV11-2	TRBJ2-1	TGTGCCAGCAGCTTATACATGGGACTAAACAATGAGCAGTTCTTC	CASSLYMGLNNEQFF
-	-	TRBV20-1	TRBJ2-1	TGCAGTGCTACCGGGAGTGGCGACAATGAGCAGTTCTTC	CSATGSGDNEQFF
TRBD1	-	TRBV10-2	TRBJ2-5	TGCGCCAGCAGTGCCCGGGACAGGGGGTCACAAGAGACCCAGTACTTC	CASSARDRGSQETQYF
TRBD2	-	TRBV9	TRBJ2-5	TGTGCCAGCAGCGCACTAGCGGGAGAAAGTCTGGAGACCCAGTACTTC	CASSALAGESLETQYF
-	-	TRBV6-5	TRBJ1-4	TGTGCCAGCAGTTACTCGAGGCGTGGTGAAAAACTGTTTTTT	CASSYSRRGEKLFF
-	few	TRBV7-2	TRBJ1-1	TGTGCCAGCAGCTTAAGGGTTGAAGCTTTCTTT	CASSLRVEAFF
TRBD1	-	TRBV20-1	TRBJ2-3	TGCAGTGCTGGACGGGACAGGGATATTAATACGCAGTATTTT	CSAGRDRDINTQYF
-	few	TRBV20-1	TRBJ2-7	TGCAGTGCATCAGACGGTTACGAGCAGTACTTC	CSASDGYEQYF
TRBD1	few	TRBV19	TRBJ2-3	TGTGCCAGTCGCCCTGACAGGGGGACAGATACGCAGTATTTT	CASRPDRGTDTQYF
-	-	TRBV12-3/TRBV12-4	TRBJ1-3	TGTGCCAGCAGTCCCCCGAAGAGTAGCTCTGGAAACACCATATATTTT	CASSPPKSSSGNTIYF
-	-	TRBV14	TRBJ1-2	TGTGCCAGCAGCCAAGTTCAGTCCTTGGGCTATGGCTACACCTTC	CASSQVQSLGYGYTF
-	once	TRBV7-2	TRBJ2-5	TGTGCCAGCAGGCCAATGGGCGACCTAGGAAGAGAGACCCAGTACTTC	CASRPMGDLGRETQYF
TRBD2	once	TRBV20-1	TRBJ2-1	TGCAGTGCTAGAGAGTTCCCAGCGGGGGGTGAGCAGTTCTTC	CSAREFPAGGEQFF
TRBD2	-	TRBV6-2/TRBV6-3	TRBJ2-3	TGTGCCAGCAGTGTATCTAGCGGTGGCTTCACAGATACGCAGTATTTT	CASSVSSGGFTDTQYF
-	-	TRBV7-2	TRBJ2-3	TGTGCCAGCTCTGGGCCCCCAGATACGCAGTATTTT	CASSGPPDTQYF
TRBD2	-	TRBV24-1	TRBJ2-1	TGTGCCACCAGTGATTTCATAGCGGGAGGGCCAGTTGAGCAGTTCTTC	CATSDFIAGGPVEQFF
-	few	TRBV6-6	TRBJ2-2	TGTGCCAGCAGTTACTTGGGGCCAACCGGGGAGCTGTTTTTT	CASSYLGPTGELFF
-	-	TRBV11-3	TRBJ1-1	TGTGCCAGCAGCTTCGGGGCGGGGTTGGAAGCTTTCTTT	CASSFGAGLEAFF
TRBD2	-	TRBV6-2/TRBV6-3	TRBJ2-4	TGTACCAGCAGTGAGTGGACTAGCGGGAACAAAAACATTCAGTACTTC	CTSSEWTSGNKNIQYF
-	-	TRBV7-3	TRBJ2-7	TGTGCCAGCAGCTTACGGGACTCCTACGAGCAGTACTTC	CASSLRDSYEQYF
-	-	TRBV19	TRBJ2-1	TGTGCCAGTAGTACGTCAGGAACCCCGGTGTATGAGCAGTTCTTC	CASSTSGTPVYEQFF
-	-	TRBV7-2	TRBJ1-6	TGTGCCAGCAGCCCACGCGGGAATTCACCCCTCCACTTT	CASSPRGNSPLHF
-	-	TRBV5-4	TRBJ2-1	TGTGCCAGCAGCTTGGAGGGGCCCAACAATGAGCAGTTCTTC	CASSLEGPNNEQFF
-	-	TRBV28	TRBJ1-1	TGTGCCAGCAGTTATTACGGGGAAGTTGCTGAAGCTTTCTTT	CASSYYGEVAEAFF
TRBD2	few	TRBV2	TRBJ2-3	TGTGCCAGCAGTGAGGCCGGTGGACTAGCGGGAGTGAATACGCAGTATTTT	CASSEAGGLAGVNTQYF
TRBD2	-	TRBV12-3/TRBV12-4	TRBJ2-7	TGTGCCAGCAGGAGGGCAGCGGGAGGTACCTACGAGCAGTACTTC	CASRRAAGGTYEQYF
TRBD1	-	TRBV7-6	TRBJ2-7	TGTGCCAGCAGCGGGGACAGCAAGTCCTACGAGCAGTACTTC	CASSGDSKSYEQYF
TRBD2	few	TRBV3-1	TRBJ2-7	TGTGCCAGCAGCCACGCGACTAGCGGCTACGAGCAGTACTTC	CASSHATSGYEQYF
TRBD2	-	TRBV6-2/TRBV6-3	TRBJ2-3	TGTGCCAGCTCCCTAGAGCGGGGGGCCCTCAGTACAGATACGCAGTATTTT	CASSLERGALSTDTQYF
-	-	TRBV28	TRBJ1-6	TGTGCCAGCAGGCCCTCGGGGGGACCCCTCCACTTT	CASRPSGGPLHF
-	few	TRBV4-3	TRBJ1-5	TGCGCCAGCAGCCATGGAATCAATCAGCCCCAGCATTTT	CASSHGINQPQHF
-	-	TRBV7-6	TRBJ2-1	TGTGCCAGCAGCGGCACCGGGACGGACCACAATGAGCAGTTCTTC	CASSGTGTDHNEQFF
TRBD1	few	TRBV7-2	TRBJ2-2	TGTGCCAGCAGCCCGTCTCGCGGGACAGGGGGGGACACCGGGGAGCTGTTTTTT	CASSPSRGTGGDTGELFF
TRBD1	-	TRBV7-2	TRBJ2-5	TGTGCCAGCAGCTCGGGACAGGGGGCATTAGAGACCCAGTACTTC	CASSSGQGALETQYF
TRBD2	few	TRBV7-9	TRBJ2-5	TGTGCCAGCAGCTTTGGCCTAGCGGGAGTATGGCAGGAGACCCAGTACTTC	CASSFGLAGVWQETQYF
TRBD2	many	TRBV7-2	TRBJ2-7	TGTGCCAGCAGCTTAGGCTCTAGCGGCCCCTACGAGCAGTACTTC	CASSLGSSGPYEQYF
-	many	TRBV7-2	TRBJ2-5	TGTGCCAGCAGCCCCCATCCGGTGGAGACCCAGTACTTC	CASSPHPVETQYF
-	many	TRBV7-2	TRBJ2-7	TGTGCCAGCAGCCCTACAGGGGAGGGGCAGTACTTC	CASSPTGEGQYF
-	-	TRBV19	TRBJ1-2	TGTGCCAGTAGTCCACAGGCTTCTAACTATGGCTACACCTTC	CASSPQASNYGYTF
TRBD1	few	TRBV11-2	TRBJ1-2	TGTGCCAGCAGCACCAGACAGGGGCTTTCAGATGGCTACACCTTC	CASSTRQGLSDGYTF
TRBD1	-	TRBV6-5	TRBJ1-1	TGTGCCAGCAGCCGAGGACAGGGAAGAGCTTTCTTT	CASSRGQGRAFF
TRBD2	-	TRBV6-6	TRBJ2-7	TGTGCCAGCAGCCCCCCTGGACTAGCTGACGAGCAGTACTTC	CASSPPGLADEQYF
-	-	TRBV4-3	TRBJ1-4	TGCGCCAGCAGCCAATCCACCGCGCAGTCTAATGAAAAACTGTTTTTT	CASSQSTAQSNEKLFF
-	-	TRBV2	TRBJ1-5	TGTGCCAGCCATACCGACAGGTTAAGCAATCAGCCCCAGCATTTT	CASHTDRLSNQPQHF
TRBD2	few	TRBV27	TRBJ2-7	TGTGCCAGCAGGGCGGGGACTAGCCCCTCCTACGAGCAGTACTTC	CASRAGTSPSYEQYF